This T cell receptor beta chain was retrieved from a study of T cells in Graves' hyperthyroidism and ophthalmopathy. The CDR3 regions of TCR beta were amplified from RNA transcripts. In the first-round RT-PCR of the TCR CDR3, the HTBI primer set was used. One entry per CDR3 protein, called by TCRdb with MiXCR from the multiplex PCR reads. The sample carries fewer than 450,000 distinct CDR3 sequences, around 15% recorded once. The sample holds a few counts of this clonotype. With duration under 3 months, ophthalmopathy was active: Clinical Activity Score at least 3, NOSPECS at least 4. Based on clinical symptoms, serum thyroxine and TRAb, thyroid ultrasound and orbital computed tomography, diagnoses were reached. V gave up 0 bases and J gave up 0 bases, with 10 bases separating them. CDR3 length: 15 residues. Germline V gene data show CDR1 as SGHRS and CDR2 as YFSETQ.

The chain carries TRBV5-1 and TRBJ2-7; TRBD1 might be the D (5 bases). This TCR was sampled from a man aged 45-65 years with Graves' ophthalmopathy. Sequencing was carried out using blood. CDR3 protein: CASSLEGQSSYEQYF. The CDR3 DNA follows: TGCGCCAGCAGCTTGGAGGGGCAAAGCTCCTACGAGCAGTACTTC.